This is a list of T cell receptor beta chains from one sample in a study of chemoradiotherapy in HPV16-positive cancers. Only in-frame clones appear in the TCRdb table, and some are missing; sequencing was by immunoSEQ multiplex PCR. The data show around 3,500 clones, with approximately 94% seen just once and roughly 4% held by the top ten. Sample: tumor tissue, taken from a patient who underwent chemoradiotherapy. The receptor source for this set is a human donor with HPV-associated anogenital cancer. The CDR3 runs from the conserved cysteine through the conserved F or W. A D gene is named only where the DNA matches it firmly. Clone size, where shown, is once, few, many, or a class for clones that have expanded.

d_call	v_call	j_call	clone_size	cdr3_nt	cdr3_aa
NA	TRBV7-2	TRBJ1-4	NA	TGTGCCAGCAGTAGTTTCGCAACTAATGAAAAACTGTTTTTT	CASSSFATNEKLFF
NA	TRBV5-1	TRBJ1-1	NA	TGCGCCAGCAGCTTGGAGCCAGGGCTTTCGGCAGCTTTCTTT	CASSLEPGLSAAFF
TRBD1	TRBV9	TRBJ1-1	NA	TGTGCCAGCAGCGTAAACCCCGACAGGGATGGCACTGAAGCTTTCTTT	CASSVNPDRDGTEAFF
TRBD1	TRBV6-6	TRBJ1-1	NA	TGTGCCAGCAGCAAGGACAGGGGTCCCACTGAAGCTTTCTTT	CASSKDRGPTEAFF
NA	TRBV6-5	TRBJ2-5	NA	TGTGCCAGCACCCTAAGCGGCAGGGCCGGGGAGACCCAGTACTTC	CASTLSGRAGETQYF
NA	TRBV6-6	TRBJ1-1	NA	TGTGCCAGCAGTTCAGGAGGGAAAACTGAAGCTTTCTTT	CASSSGGKTEAFF
NA	TRBV4-1	TRBJ1-2	NA	TGCGCCAGCAGCCAAGCGTCGTATGGCTACACCTTC	CASSQASYGYTF
TRBD2	TRBV28	TRBJ2-5	NA	TGTGCCAGCAGTCCTTCGCGTAGCGGGAGGGCCCTGGGAGAGACCCAGTACTTC	CASSPSRSGRALGETQYF
NA	TRBV2	TRBJ2-7	NA	TGTGCCAGCAGTCGGACTGTCTCCTACGAGCAGTACTTC	CASSRTVSYEQYF
TRBD1	TRBV7-2	TRBJ1-2	NA	TGTGCCAGCAGCCCCCTCCCGGGACAGGGAGTCGCTAACTATGGCTACACCTTC	CASSPLPGQGVANYGYTF
TRBD1	TRBV27	TRBJ1-3	NA	TGTGCCAGCAGTCCTAATACAGGGGGCCGCGGAAACACCATATATTTT	CASSPNTGGRGNTIYF
TRBD1	TRBV5-6	TRBJ2-2	NA	TGTGCCAGCACCCGGACAGGGGGCTCCGGGGAGCTGTTTTTT	CASTRTGGSGELFF
TRBD2	TRBV5-4	TRBJ2-2	NA	TGTGCCAGCAGCTTATCTAGCGGGAGGAACACCGGGGAGCTGTTTTTT	CASSLSSGRNTGELFF
NA	TRBV5-6	TRBJ2-3	once	TGTGCCAGCAGCCGCCGTTTAGGTGTAGATACGCAGTATTTT	CASSRRLGVDTQYF